The 21 T cell receptor beta chains listed next were all sequenced from one sample in a study of Graves' ophthalmopathy and Graves' hyperthyroidism. Amplification targeted the TCR beta CDR3 regions, with RNA transcripts as the source material. Second-round multiplex PCR came after a first-round RT-PCR that employed HTBI primers. MiXCR, applied by TCRdb to the multiplex PCR reads, yields one record per CDR3 protein. The data show about 210,000 distinct CDR3 sequences, just under 30% seen once. Sequencing used peripheral blood. The receptor set was obtained from a middle-aged man with Graves' ophthalmopathy.

With respect to this clonotype: A junction boundary mismatches the germline segment, possibly from a read error. J is TRBJ2-5 and V is TRBV10-3; 7 bases fit TRBD1. The V gene's germline CDR1 is ENHRY and CDR2 SYGVKD. CDR3 length: 15 residues. The CDR3 coding sequence is TGTGCTATCAGCCGCCCGGGACAGAGCCAAGAGACCCAGTACTTC. Translated: CAISRPGQSQETQYF.

The chain employs TRBV12-3 or TRBV12-4 and TRBJ1-5; D is ambiguous. The CDR3 consists of 14 residues. The V end was cut by 6 bases, the J end by 4 bases, with 13 bases between. The CDR3 DNA sequence: TGTGCCAGCAGGCTAAAGGCAGAGAATCAGCCCCAGCATTTT. Protein: CASRLKAENQPQHF.

The CDR3 bases are TGTGCCAGCAGTTTCCCCCTCCAGTACTTC. Protein product: CASSFPLQYF. This chain joins TRBV27 and TRBJ2-7; D is unclear. Germline loops: CDR1 MNHEY, CDR2 SMNVEV (reference sequence). Trimming took 3 bases from V and 10 from J, leaving 7 bases between them. The CDR3 loop spans 10 amino acids.

This clonotype occurred many times. The rearrangement links TRBV13 to TRBJ2-4, with D perhaps given as TRBD1 or TRBD2 (6 bases each). V was clipped by 2 bases and J by 0 bases, with 14 bases between them. Germline V gene sequence: CDR1 PRHDT, CDR2 FYEKMQ (reference sequence). This CDR3 region has 17 residues. The CDR3 nucleotides read TGTGCCAGCAGCTTATGGGGGGCGCAACCAGCCAAAAACATTCAGTACTTC. It specifies CASSLWGAQPAKNIQYF. Based on the CDR3 plus reference TRBV13 and TRBJ2-4, the full variable domain is AAGVIQSPRHLIKEKRETATLKCYPIPRHDTVYWYQQGPGQDPQFLISFYEKMQSDKGSIPDRFSAQQFSDYHSELNMSSLELGDSALYFCASSLWGAQPAKNIQYFGAGTRLSVL.

CDR3 sequence: CASSDRSGISNQPQHF. The CDR3, as DNA: TGTGCCAGCAGTGATAGGAGCGGAATTAGCAATCAGCCCCAGCATTTT. The chain is built from TRBV6-1 and TRBJ1-5; no clear D gene. Trimming shortened V by 3 bases and J by 0 bases, and 12 bases separated the two germline ends. Germline values: CDR1 MNHNS, CDR2 SASEGT. The CDR3 is made up of 16 amino acids.

This clonotype showed up many times. The chain is built from TRBV14 and TRBJ1-2, with 7 bases that match TRBD1. J lost 4 bases, V lost 0 bases, and 8 bases had no gene match. Germline values: CDR1 SGHDN, CDR2 FVKESK. This CDR3 comprises 16 residues. In DNA form, the CDR3 reads TGTGCCAGCAGCCAAGATACCGGGACAGAAATCTATGGCTACACCTTC. It codes for CASSQDTGTEIYGYTF.

This clonotype was recorded many times. The CDR3 DNA reads TGCGCCAGCAGCCCGACTAGGGCAAACACCGGGGAGCTGTTTTTT. It encodes CASSPTRANTGELFF. V usage is TRBV4-1 and J usage is TRBJ2-2; possible D gene TRBD2, 6 bases. CDR1 and CDR2 from the germline V gene are MGHRA and YSYEKL. The ends were cut back, 4 bases at V and 2 bases at J, with 11 bases in the middle. This CDR3 comprises 15 residues.

There are many counts of this clonotype. This chain links TRBV5-4 with TRBJ2-5; TRBD1 agrees at 12 bases. V was clipped by 4 bases and J by 4 bases; unmatched bases: 5. The length of the CDR3 is 15 residues. CDR1 is SGHNT and CDR2 is YYREEE in the germline V gene (reference sequence). The CDR3 DNA is TGTGCCAGCAGCGGGGACAGGGGGCTAGGAGAGACCCAGTACTTC. This encodes CASSGDRGLGETQYF.

This clonotype was recorded at least ten times. The V gene is TRBV28, the J gene TRBJ2-7; D ambiguous. V dropped 7 bases and J dropped 4 bases, with 11 bases sitting between them. This CDR3 is 12 amino acids long. Germline V lookup: CDR1 MDHEN, CDR2 SYDVKM. CDR3 residues: CASTDRMYEQYF. In DNA, the CDR3 is TGTGCCAGCACCGACCGGATGTACGAGCAGTACTTC. Complete variable domain (other parts from reference TRBV28 and TRBJ2-7): DVKVTQSSRYLVKRTGEKVFLECVQDMDHENMFWYRQDPGLGLRLIYFSYDVKMKEKGDIPEGYSVSREKKERFSLILESASTNQTSMYLCASTDRMYEQYFGPGTRLTVT.

This chain links TRBV12-3 or TRBV12-4 with TRBJ2-7; 9 nucleotides line up with TRBD2. The V segment lost 3 bases and the J segment 5 bases; nucleotides outside the gene matches: 8. CDR3 length: 15 residues. The chain's CDR3 is CASSFRAGGEDEQYF. The CDR3 DNA sequence: TGTGCCAGCAGTTTTCGGGCGGGAGGGGAGGACGAGCAGTACTTC.

By sample fraction, this clonotype is medium-sized. V and J are TRBV6-5 and TRBJ2-7, with 9 nucleotides matching TRBD1. Germline-derived CDR1 and CDR2 are MNHEY and SVGAGI. The V and J ends lost 11 bases and 2 bases, in that order; junction bases with no gene match: 16. The CDR3 spans 16 residues. The CDR3 DNA is TGTGCCGCTGTACTCGACCCGTGGACAGGGGCCTACGAGCAGTACTTC. Translating it yields CAAVLDPWTGAYEQYF.

This clonotype was seen repeatedly, ten times or more. The chain links TRBV29-1 to TRBJ1-1; tentative D call: TRBD1 (5 bases). The germline V gene encodes CDR1 SQVTM and CDR2 ANQGSEA. The V and J ends lost 6 bases and 0 bases respectively, with 11 bases between them. The CDR3 totals 13 residues. The CDR3 sequence is CSVTTGMNTEAFF. CDR3 DNA: TGCAGCGTCACCACAGGCATGAACACTGAAGCTTTCTTT.

This clonotype has just a few counts. The V call is TRBV12-3 or TRBV12-4, the J call TRBJ1-5, with no clear D. Trimming cost V 7 bases and J 4 bases, with 8 bases left between them. The CDR3 contains 12 residues. CDR3 DNA sequence: TGTGCCAGCACTACCGGAAATCAGCCCCAGCATTTT. Protein sequence: CASTTGNQPQHF.

This chain joins TRBV12-3 or TRBV12-4 and TRBJ2-5, with D possibly matching TRBD2 (6 bases). V lost 8 bases to trimming and J lost 5 bases, with 15 bases between them. The length of the CDR3 is 13 residues. CDR3 protein: CASAGGTGETQYF. CDR3 nucleotide sequence: TGTGCCAGCGCCGGGGGAACGGGGGAGACCCAGTACTTC.

The chain couples TRBV6-1 to TRBJ2-5, with 8 bases aligning to TRBD1. Trimming took 1 base from V and 4 from J; bases not matched to a gene: 5. The CDR3 consists of 15 residues. CDR1 is MNHNS, CDR2 SASEGT, per germline. The CDR3 sequence: CASSEEDRGGETQYF. The CDR3 nucleotides are TGTGCCAGCAGTGAAGAAGACAGGGGAGGAGAGACCCAGTACTTC.

This clonotype was seen repeatedly, ten times or more. V usage is TRBV5-1 and J usage is TRBJ1-5, with D possibly matching TRBD1 (5 bases). V lost 0 bases, J lost 1 base, and 11 bases lay in between. This CDR3 is built from 16 residues. CDR1 SGHRS and CDR2 YFSETQ come from the germline V gene. The CDR3 region has the DNA TGCGCCAGCAGCTTGGGTCCGCAGGGAAGCAATCAGCCCCAGCATTTT. Its protein is CASSLGPQGSNQPQHF.

The sample holds many counts of this clonotype. The chain couples TRBV5-1 to TRBJ2-4; 7 bases fit TRBD1. The CDR3 covers 14 residues. With 0 bases clipped from V and 8 bases from J, the junction kept 5 bases outside the gene matches. CDR1 is SGHRS, CDR2 YFSETQ, per germline. The CDR3 protein is CASSLGQGGHIQYF. The CDR3 DNA is TGCGCCAGCAGCTTGGGACAGGGTGGCCACATTCAGTACTTC.

Ten or more counts support this clonotype. The genes are TRBV20-1 and TRBJ1-2; 7 bases align to TRBD1. The V gene end was trimmed by 1 base and the J gene end by 6 bases; junction bases not matched to a gene: 8. The CDR3 sequence is 14 residues long. CDR1 and CDR2 from the germline V gene are DFQATT and SNEGSKA (reference sequence). CDR3 in DNA: TGCAGTGCTAGAGGTCGGCGACAGGGTGATGGCTACACCTTC. Its translation is CSARGRRQGDGYTF.

The CDR3 nucleotides are TGTGCCGGCAACAGGGCCCGAGAGACCCAGTACTTC. It specifies CAGNRARETQYF. V usage is TRBV30 and J usage is TRBJ2-5, with a weak D call TRBD1 (6 bases). V lost 8 bases and J lost 4, with 14 bases in between. Germline CDR1 is GTSNPN and CDR2 is SVGIG (reference sequence). The CDR3 has 12 amino acids.

This clonotype was counted ten times or more. This chain joins TRBV19 and TRBJ1-5; D remains ambiguous. In germline, CDR1 is LNHDA, CDR2 SQIVND (reference sequence). The CDR3 is 14 amino acids. The V end was cut by 3 bases, the J end by 2 bases, with 8 bases between. The CDR3 loop is CASSIRPRNQPQHF. For the CDR3, the DNA is TGTGCCAGTAGTATCCGACCTCGCAATCAGCCCCAGCATTTT.

This clonotype was seen many times. The chain combines TRBV20-1 with TRBJ2-5; 9 nucleotides match TRBD1. Trimming cost V 5 bases and J 6 bases; bases outside gene matches: 7. The CDR3 runs 13 residues. Germline V gene lookup returns CDR1 DFQATT and CDR2 SNEGSKA (reference sequence). Here the CDR3 reads CSAYRDRVKTQYF. CDR3 DNA: TGCAGTGCTTACCGGGACAGGGTAAAGACCCAGTACTTC.